This T cell receptor beta chain was identified during a study of beta chain features in type 1 diabetes. Looking at the study overall: All samples yielded roughly 100 million examined sorted cells. Study-level results: Researchers report that Type 1 diabetes patients had moderately but significantly shorter TCRB CDR3s across all four CD4+ subsets. Individuals with type 1 diabetes displayed fewer insertions and more deletions at VDJ junctions.

Since all of the isolated RNA was reverse transcribed, expressed TCRB transcripts were what got sequenced. Generated by immunoSEQ multiplex PCR, the TCRdb table keeps only in-frame clones and is missing some. The sample consists of around 150,000 clones, 6.5% to 10% of them appearing once. The CDR3 contains 13 residues. V was cut by 0 bases and J by 6 bases, with 6 bases left in between. In germline, CDR1 is LNHNV, CDR2 YYDKDF (reference sequence). Donors contributed one heparinised blood draw apiece, averaging about 110 mL. In its sample, this clone was seen a few times. The antigen is unknown. The TCR originated in a woman younger than 35 with type 1 diabetes. The source material was central memory CD4+ T cells from blood. V and J are TRBV15 and TRBJ1-5; D possibly corresponds to TRBD1 (5 bases). CDR3 sequence: CATSRDRGQPQHF. The CDR3 DNA reads as TGTGCCACCAGCAGAGATAGGGGTCAGCCCCAGCATTTT.